This T cell receptor (beta chain) was obtained from a study of regulatory T cells in long-lasting Graves disease. Arm-PCR of CDR3 regions with iRepertoire HTBI primers generated TCR beta libraries. TCRdb re-called the multiplex PCR reads through MiXCR, storing one row per CDR3 protein. The sample consists of fewer than 350,000 distinct CDR3 sequences, roughly 18% of them appearing once. V was clipped by 3 bases and J by 1 base, with 6 bases between them. This CDR3 is 14 amino acids long. The germline V gene has CDR1 SGHTA and CDR2 FQGNSA. The time point is: newly diagnosed GD, antithyroid drugs for less than 3 months. The TCR library was made from RNA that had been extracted from PBMCs in TRIzol. Staff drew approximately 10 milliliters of peripheral blood into EDTA tubes.

The chain couples TRBV7-2 to TRBJ2-2; D is undetermined. The sample was peripheral blood mononuclear cells (PBMCs), taken at new diagnosis, from a patient treated with antithyroid drugs. This receptor was identified in a female donor with Graves disease. The CDR3 DNA follows: TGTGCCAGCAGCTTCGGTTGGAACACCGGGGAGCTGTTTTTT. Protein sequence: CASSFGWNTGELFF.